Listed here are 7 T cell receptor beta chains from one sample, sequenced in a study of blood T cell repertoires in COVID-19. Assay: immunoSEQ multiplex PCR; the TCRdb copy retains only in-frame clones and omits some. The data show about 190,000 clones, with 65% to 85% seen just once and around 16% held by the top ten. Material: peripheral blood. All receptors derive from a man in his 60s with active or convalescent COVID-19.

In DNA form, the CDR3 reads TGTGCCAGCTCACCACCGACAGGGAGGACCGGGGAGCTGTTTTTT. Translated: CASSPPTGRTGELFF. V gene TRBV18 combines with J gene TRBJ2-2; D may be TRBD1 (7 bases). The CDR3 is made up of 15 amino acids. Germline V gene lookup returns CDR1 KGHSH and CDR2 LQKENI. Trimming took 0 bases from V and 5 from J, leaving 10 bases between them.

The CDR3 sequence is CASSPQTSGGGDEQFF. The CDR3 DNA is TGTGCCAGCTCACCACAAACTAGCGGAGGGGGGGATGAGCAGTTCTTC. The J gene is TRBJ2-1, the V gene TRBV18, with 8 nucleotides matching TRBD2. The CDR3 is 16 residues long. Germline lookup yields CDR1 KGHSH and CDR2 LQKENI. Trimming took 1 base from V and 8 from J; bases not matched to a gene: 10.

In nucleotides, the CDR3 is TGTGCCAGCCGAGCTTTATCCGGGACGGGGGTATATGGCTACACCTTC. As protein: CASRALSGTGVYGYTF. The genes are TRBV28 and TRBJ1-2; D may be TRBD1 (5 bases). Germline assignment: CDR1 MDHEN and CDR2 SYDVKM. V lost 8 bases and J 5 bases, leaving 24 bases between the germline ends. The CDR3 is 16 amino acids.

This rearrangement joins TRBV10-3 to TRBJ2-1; 9 nucleotides align to TRBD1. This CDR3 region has 13 residues. Germline V gene data show CDR1 as ENHRY and CDR2 as SYGVKD. V lost 6 bases to trimming and J lost 4 bases; unmatched junction nucleotides: 1. The CDR3 loop is CAISGQGYNEQFF. The CDR3 nucleotides are TGTGCCATCAGCGGACAGGGGTACAATGAGCAGTTCTTC.

In the case of this clone: This same CDR3 is encoded by further DNA sequences in the sample. J is TRBJ1-2 and V is TRBV6-5; 9 bases are shared with TRBD1. The trim removed 0 bases at V and 8 bases at J, leaving 4 bases unmatched. Germline assignment: CDR1 MNHEY and CDR2 SVGAGI. This CDR3 is built from 14 residues. The CDR3 protein is CASSYSGQGGGYTF. The CDR3 coding sequence is TGTGCCAGCAGTTACTCGGGACAGGGCGGCGGCTACACCTTC.

This clone was observed a handful of times. The chain employs TRBV5-1 and TRBJ1-3, with 9 bases identical to TRBD1. This CDR3 is 13 amino acids long. The germline gives CDR1 SGHRS, CDR2 YFSETQ. The trim removed 0 bases at V and 8 bases at J, leaving 0 bases unmatched. Here the CDR3 DNA reads TGCGCCAGCAGCTTGGGACAGGGGGACACCATATATTTT. Protein product: CASSLGQGDTIYF.

The chain employs TRBV10-2 and TRBJ1-1; D gene ambiguous. The V gene lost 0 bases and the J gene lost 11 bases, with 16 bases spanning the gap. Germline-derived CDR1 and CDR2 are WSHSY and SAAADI. This CDR3 contains 14 residues. The CDR3 DNA reads as TGCGCCAGCAGTGAGTCGACCGGCGCTTCGAGGGCTTTCTTT. Its protein is CASSESTGASRAFF.